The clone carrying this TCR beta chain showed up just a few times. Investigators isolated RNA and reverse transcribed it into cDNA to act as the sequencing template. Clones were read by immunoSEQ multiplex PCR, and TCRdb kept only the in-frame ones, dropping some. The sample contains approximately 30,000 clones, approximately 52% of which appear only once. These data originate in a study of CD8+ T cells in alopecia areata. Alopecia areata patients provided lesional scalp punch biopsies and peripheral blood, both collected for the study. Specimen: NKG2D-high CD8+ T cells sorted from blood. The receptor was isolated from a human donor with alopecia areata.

The CDR3 protein is CASSLDSGNEQYF. CDR3 nucleotide sequence: TGTGCCAGCAGCTTAGATTCAGGGAACGAGCAGTACTTC. This chain joins TRBV7-9 and TRBJ2-7, with D possibly being TRBD1 (5 bases). CDR1 SEHNR and CDR2 FQNEAQ come from the germline V gene (reference sequence). The CDR3 has 13 residues. V dropped 1 base and J dropped 5 bases, with 9 bases sitting between them.